The 20 T cell receptor beta chains presented below share a single source sample, sequenced in a study of cytomegalovirus exposure and HLA in healthy donors. A multiplex PCR was run with 60 Vbeta primers and 13 Jbeta primers. Method: immunoSEQ multiplex PCR; TCRdb's copy keeps in-frame clones and lacks some. Seen here are about 67,000 clones, 80% to 90% observed once, and the top ten hold 9% to 13%. The sequencing sample was made of PBMCs. Receptors originate from a woman aged 25 to 45 in good health and CMV-seropositive.

V is TRBV7-2 and J is TRBJ1-3; 7 bases map to TRBD1. The germline V gene has CDR1 SGHTA and CDR2 FQGNSA. This CDR3 has 16 residues. After removal of 5 bases from V and 0 bases from J, the junction contained 7 bases not matched to a gene. Here the CDR3 reads CASSGPGQSSGNTIYF. The CDR3 region has the DNA TGTGCCAGCAGCGGACCGGGACAGAGCTCTGGAAACACCATATATTTT.

The rearrangement joins TRBV5-1 to TRBJ2-1; 8 bases fit TRBD1. The CDR3 consists of 16 residues. Germline V gene data show CDR1 as SGHRS and CDR2 as YFSETQ. J was trimmed by 8 bases and V by 4 bases; bases with no gene match: 14. The CDR3 spells CASSPPTGGTLDEQFF. In nucleotides, the CDR3 is TGCGCCAGCAGCCCACCCACAGGGGGAACTCTCGATGAGCAGTTCTTC. The whole variable domain, remainder taken from reference TRBV5-1 and TRBJ2-1, is KAGVTQTPRYLIKTRGQQVTLSCSPISGHRSVSWYQQTPGQGLQFLFEYFSETQRNKGNFPGRFSGRQFSNSRSEMNVSTLELGDSALYLCASSPPTGGTLDEQFFGPGTRLTVL.

The chain is built from TRBV6-1 and TRBJ1-3; tentatively, D is TRBD1 (6 bases). Germline lookup yields CDR1 MNHNS and CDR2 SASEGT. V lost 6 bases, J lost 0 bases, and 9 bases lay in between. The CDR3 is 14 amino acids. CDR3 sequence: CASRDSLSGNTIYF. The CDR3 DNA is TGTGCCAGCAGGGACAGCCTCTCTGGAAACACCATATATTTT.

This chain connects TRBV11-2 to TRBJ1-3; 11 bases fit TRBD1. Germline assignment: CDR1 SGHAT and CDR2 FQNNGV. The junction had 1 base not matched to a gene; V was cut back by 4 bases and J by 2 bases. The CDR3 loop spans 15 amino acids. The CDR3 here is CASSSGQGAGNTIYF. The CDR3 DNA sequence: TGTGCCAGCAGCTCGGGACAGGGGGCTGGAAACACCATATATTTT.

The chain employs TRBV6-5 and TRBJ1-2; TRBD1 matches 9 bases. The CDR3 runs to 14 residues. V was pared by 2 bases and J by 7 bases, with 5 bases of the junction left unmatched. Germline V gene sequence: CDR1 MNHEY, CDR2 SVGAGI. This CDR3 is CASSYVTGGVGYTF. For the CDR3, the DNA is TGTGCCAGCAGTTACGTCACAGGGGGCGTTGGCTACACCTTC.

The rearrangement uses TRBV10-3 and TRBJ2-5; 9 bases are shared with TRBD1. Germline V gives CDR1 ENHRY, CDR2 SYGVKD. The CDR3 sequence is 16 residues long. The V and J ends lost 2 bases and 0 bases, in that order; junction bases with no gene match: 4. CDR3 bases: TGTGCCATCAGTGAGCCCGGGACAGGGTACCAAGAGACCCAGTACTTC. It encodes CAISEPGTGYQETQYF.

V usage is TRBV5-5 and J usage is TRBJ2-7; tentative D call: TRBD2 (6 bases). CDR1 SGHKS and CDR2 YYEKEE come from the germline V gene (reference sequence). The germline V and J ends were trimmed by 0 bases and 9 bases, with 22 bases remaining between them. The CDR3 spans 16 residues. The CDR3 region has the DNA TGTGCCAGCAGCTTGGAGGCGGGGCCCCGGCTTCTGGGGCAGTACTTC. Translation gives CASSLEAGPRLLGQYF.

This clone was counted a few times. The chain joins TRBV27 to TRBJ2-1; tentatively, D is TRBD2 (5 bases). Germline loops: CDR1 MNHEY, CDR2 SMNVEV (reference sequence). The CDR3 has 15 residues. The V end lost 4 bases, the J end lost 8 bases, and 18 bases lay between the germline ends. Here the CDR3 reads CASSSPSLSGDEQFF. As DNA, the CDR3 is TGTGCCAGCAGTTCACCTAGCTTAAGTGGCGATGAGCAGTTCTTC.

The V gene is TRBV4-2, the J gene TRBJ2-6, with 9 bases lining up with TRBD1. V shed 4 bases and J 1 base; nucleotides not matched to a gene: 5. The CDR3 contains 17 residues. CDR1 LGHNA and CDR2 YNFKEQ come from the germline V gene. CDR3 amino acids: CASSPGQGPSGANVLTF. The DNA for the CDR3 is TGTGCCAGCAGCCCAGGACAGGGGCCTTCTGGGGCCAACGTCCTGACTTTC.

The chain recombines TRBV28 with TRBJ2-1, with D possibly being TRBD2 (5 bases). CDR3 length equals 15 residues. CDR1 is MDHEN, CDR2 SYDVKM, per germline. V was trimmed by 4 bases and J by 3 bases, leaving 13 bases between them. CDR3 DNA sequence: TGTGCCAGCAGTTATGAGCGGAACTACTACAATGAGCAGTTCTTC. It yields the protein CASSYERNYYNEQFF.

The chain joins TRBV6-4 to TRBJ2-1; 11 bases match TRBD2. The junction had 5 bases not matched to a gene; V was cut back by 6 bases and J by 4 bases. Germline CDR1 is MRHNA and CDR2 is SNTAGT. The CDR3 extends over 15 amino acids. The CDR3 coding sequence is TGTGCCAGCAGGGCACTAGCGGGAGAGTACAATGAGCAGTTCTTC. Amino acids: CASRALAGEYNEQFF.

The DNA for the CDR3 is TGTGCCAGCAGCGTACTAGGGACTAGCGGAGAGACCCAGTACTTC. Its protein is CASSVLGTSGETQYF. This chain connects TRBV9 to TRBJ2-5; 11 bases line up with TRBD2. The CDR3 contains 15 residues. Trimming took 1 base from V and 4 from J; bases not matched to a gene: 3. Germline-derived CDR1 and CDR2 are SGDLS and YYNGEE.

The count of this clone is one. The CDR3 loop is CASSQTLDRGELFF. DNA for the CDR3: TGCGCCAGCAGCCAAACGTTGGACAGGGGGGAACTGTTTTTT. The chain recombines TRBV4-1 with TRBJ1-4; 10 bases agree with TRBD1. This CDR3 contains 14 residues. J was trimmed by 12 bases and V by 2 bases; bases with no gene match: 6. Germline lookup yields CDR1 MGHRA and CDR2 YSYEKL.

V and J are TRBV5-1 and TRBJ2-7, with D perhaps TRBD2 (6 bases). Trimming took 3 bases from V and 3 from J, leaving 19 bases between them. Germline CDR1 SGHRS, CDR2 YFSETQ. The CDR3 covers 16 residues. The CDR3 DNA reads as TGCGCCAGCAGCTCGGGGGTGGGGAGCAGTGTCTACGAGCAGTACTTC. Its protein is CASSSGVGSSVYEQYF.

This chain joins TRBV2 and TRBJ1-1, with a possible D match to TRBD1 (5 bases). The CDR3 length is 13 residues. Trimming took 7 bases from V and 1 from J, leaving 10 bases between them. Germline V gives CDR1 SNHLY, CDR2 FYNNEI. The CDR3 protein is CASTQTENTEAFF. For the CDR3, the DNA is TGTGCCAGCACCCAGACAGAGAACACTGAAGCTTTCTTT.

The rearrangement uses TRBV2 and TRBJ1-5; 9 bases agree with TRBD1. Trimming at V came to 6 bases and at J to 3 bases, leaving 3 bases not matched to a gene. The CDR3 has 14 residues. The germline gives CDR1 SNHLY, CDR2 FYNNEI. The DNA for the CDR3 is TGTGCCAGCAGGTGGGACAGGGACAATCAGCCCCAGCATTTT. Amino acids: CASRWDRDNQPQHF.

The V gene is TRBV9, the J gene TRBJ2-5; D gene ambiguous. V gave up 2 bases and J gave up 4 bases, with 12 bases separating them. Germline V gene data show CDR1 as SGDLS and CDR2 as YYNGEE. This CDR3 has 14 residues. The CDR3 protein is CASSVQDRLETQYF. CDR3 sequence (DNA): TGTGCCAGCAGCGTCCAGGATCGGTTAGAGACCCAGTACTTC.

CDR3 loop: CASSPDGLEGYTF. DNA for the CDR3: TGTGCCAGCTCTCCCGACGGACTTGAGGGCTACACCTTC. This chain connects TRBV18 to TRBJ1-2; D is undetermined. Trimming shortened V by 6 bases and J by 8 bases, and 16 bases separated the two germline ends. The CDR3 loop spans 13 amino acids. The germline V gene encodes CDR1 KGHSH and CDR2 LQKENI.

The chain joins TRBV9 to TRBJ1-3; D is possibly TRBD1 (6 bases). The V end lost 3 bases, the J end lost 7 bases, and 8 bases lay between the germline ends. The germline V gene encodes CDR1 SGDLS and CDR2 YYNGEE. CDR3 length: 12 amino acids. CDR3 bases: TGTGCCAGCAGCGACCAGGGGAACACCATATATTTT. It yields the protein CASSDQGNTIYF.

V is TRBV7-8 and J is TRBJ2-3; D is perhaps TRBD2 (6 bases). V dropped 1 base and J dropped 8 bases, with 19 bases sitting between them. This CDR3 has 16 amino acids. Germline CDR1 SGHVS, CDR2 FQNEAQ. For the CDR3, the DNA is TGTGCCAGCAGCTTAGGGGCGTCGGGGGTCGGCGGTACGCAGTATTTT. Translation: CASSLGASGVGGTQYF.